What follows are 22 T cell receptor beta chains derived from one specimen sequenced in a study of T cells after yellow fever vaccination (dated by TCRdb to between 2017 and 2020). The library came from 5' RACE. The instrument was an Illumina NovaSeq 6000. TCRdb reworked the public reads: Q25 trimming with fastp, MiXCR clone assembly, productive beta chains retained. Here each entry gathers all rows of one CDR3 protein and keeps the most common genes and DNA. The sample records more than 300,000 distinct CDR3 sequences, roughly 10% of which are singletons. 2.5% to 4% of the sample belongs to the ten largest clones. This specimen's treatment or condition label, per the study, means: live attenuated yellow fever vaccine strain. The material sequenced was CD4+ T cells sorted from PBMCs, taken 45 days after the yellow fever booster vaccination. The receptors shown here come from a man between 18 and 29 years old who received the YFV17D yellow fever vaccine.

The gene calls are TRBV18 and TRBJ2-3, with no clear D. CDR3 length: 14 residues. The V and J ends lost 6 bases and 0 bases respectively, with 10 bases between them. In germline, CDR1 is KGHSH, CDR2 LQKENI. CDR3 in amino acids: CASSSMRSTDTQYF. The CDR3 DNA reads TGTGCCAGCTCTAGTATGCGTAGCACAGATACGCAGTATTTT. Full variable domain (outside the CDR3, taken from reference TRBV18 and TRBJ2-3): NAGVMQNPRHLVRRRGQEARLRCSPMKGHSHVYWYRQLPEEGLKFMVYLQKENIIDESGMPKERFSAEFPKEGPSILRIQQVVRGDSAAYFCASSSMRSTDTQYFGPGTRLTVL.

The chain has TRBV5-4 and TRBJ1-4, with no clear D. This CDR3 has 15 amino acids. Germline loops: CDR1 SGHNT, CDR2 YYREEE (reference sequence). Trimming left V 0 bases short and J 8 bases short, with 14 bases between. This chain's CDR3 is CASSLGREGVEKLFF. For the CDR3, the DNA is TGTGCCAGCAGCTTGGGCCGGGAAGGAGTCGAAAAACTGTTTTTT.

The chain combines TRBV6-5 with TRBJ2-7; a weak D match, TRBD1 (6 bases). V was shortened by 2 bases and J by 2 bases, with 10 bases between the two germline ends. The CDR3 has 14 residues. CDR1 MNHEY and CDR2 SVGAGI come from the germline V gene. CDR3 sequence (DNA): TGTGCCAGCAGTTACGCGGACAGACCCTACGAGCAGTACGTC. Translation gives CASSYADRPYEQYV.

The chain links TRBV27 to TRBJ1-4; D is uncertain. This CDR3 region has 14 residues. CDR1 and CDR2 (germline): MNHEY, SMNVEV (reference sequence). V lost 10 bases to trimming and J lost 0 bases, with 12 bases between them. This chain's CDR3 is CATRRASTNEKLFF. In DNA, the CDR3 is TGTGCCACCAGGCGGGCCTCAACTAATGAAAAACTGTTTTTT. Full variable domain (outside the CDR3, taken from reference TRBV27 and TRBJ1-4): EAQVTQNPRYLITVTGKKLTVTCSQNMNHEYMSWYRQDPGLGLRQIYYSMNVEVTDKGDVPEGYKVSRKEKRNFPLILESPSPNQTSLYFCATRRASTNEKLFFGSGTQLSVL.

This rearrangement joins TRBV7-9 to TRBJ1-1; D is ambiguous. V lost 5 bases, J lost 0 bases, and 13 bases lay in between. CDR3 length: 15 residues. Germline V gene sequence: CDR1 SEHNR, CDR2 FQNEAQ (reference sequence). The CDR3 is CASSPGQALNTEAFF. The CDR3 nucleotides are TGTGCCAGCAGCCCCGGCCAGGCGCTGAACACTGAAGCTTTCTTT.

This clonotype was observed at least ten times. This chain links TRBV7-2 with TRBJ1-1; maybe TRBD1 (5 bases). Germline V CDR1 and CDR2: SGHTA, FQGNSA. V was shortened by 2 bases and J by 2 bases, with 9 bases between the two germline ends. CDR3 size: 14 residues. CDR3 loop: CASSLSRVNTEAFF. The CDR3, as DNA: TGTGCCAGCAGCTTATCCAGGGTCAACACTGAAGCTTTCTTT.

The chain recombines TRBV2 with TRBJ2-3, with TRBD1 matching over 8 bases. The V and J ends lost 2 bases and 2 bases, in that order; junction bases with no gene match: 6. Germline V lookup: CDR1 SNHLY, CDR2 FYNNEI. This CDR3 contains 16 residues. CDR3 DNA: TGTGCCAGCAGTGAAAGGGCAGGGGGCTTCACAGATACGCAGTATTTT. It yields the protein CASSERAGGFTDTQYF.

Many counts were recorded for this clonotype. Germline is not matched at one junction end, which may reflect a read error. The chain combines TRBV12-3 or TRBV12-4 with TRBJ2-3, with no clear D. CDR3 size: 11 residues. CDR3: CASSLADTQYF. DNA of the CDR3: TGTGCCAGCAGCTTAGCAGATACGCAGTATTTT.

This clonotype was seen more than once but under ten times. The chain joins TRBV18 to TRBJ1-6, with 9 nucleotides matching TRBD1. The germline V gene encodes CDR1 KGHSH and CDR2 LQKENI. V was pared by 5 bases and J by 5 bases, with 7 bases of the junction left unmatched. There are 16 residues in the CDR3. CDR3 protein: CASSITGGGNNSPLHF. DNA of the CDR3: TGTGCCAGCTCAATCACAGGGGGCGGTAATAATTCACCCCTCCACTTT.

A few counts support this clonotype. The genes are TRBV20-1 and TRBJ1-5; the D gene is possibly TRBD1 (5 bases). The germline V gene has CDR1 DFQATT and CDR2 SNEGSKA (reference sequence). Trimming took off 6 bases at V and 2 bases at J, with 14 bases between the two ends. The CDR3 contains 14 residues. CDR3 in amino acids: CSATQAEGNQPQHF. The CDR3 DNA reads TGCAGTGCCACACAGGCCGAAGGCAATCAGCCCCAGCATTTT.

This clonotype occurred a few times. The genes are TRBV6-2 or TRBV6-3 and TRBJ2-1; the D is unclear. The CDR3 has 14 amino acids. V was cut by 6 bases and J by 6 bases, with 15 bases left in between. Germline V lookup: CDR1 MNHEY, CDR2 SVGEGT. Here the CDR3 DNA reads TGTGCCAGCAGCGTGGTTCCTCCCGCCAATGAGCAGTTCTTC. Protein sequence: CASSVVPPANEQFF.

This clonotype came up a few times. The chain uses TRBV6-5 and TRBJ1-3, with D hard to call. Deletions cut 5 bases from V and 6 bases from J, with 14 bases between. There are 14 residues in the CDR3. Looked up from germline, CDR1 is MNHEY and CDR2 is SVGAGI. The CDR3 DNA reads as TGTGCCAGCAGTGTGACTCCCGTGGCAAACACCATATATTTT. Translated: CASSVTPVANTIYF.

The J gene is TRBJ2-5, the V gene TRBV18, with 7 bases identical to TRBD1. CDR1 KGHSH and CDR2 LQKENI come from the germline V gene. The CDR3 length is 13 residues. J was trimmed by 4 bases and V by 3 bases; bases with no gene match: 2. The chain's CDR3 is CASSPTGTETQYF. As DNA, the CDR3 is TGTGCCAGCTCACCGACAGGGACAGAGACCCAGTACTTC.

The J gene is TRBJ2-5, the V gene TRBV7-9; 9 bases are a match to TRBD2. The germline gives CDR1 SEHNR, CDR2 FQNEAQ (reference sequence). V was pared by 5 bases and J by 7 bases, with 8 bases of the junction left unmatched. This CDR3 comprises 14 residues. CDR3 loop: CASSGRGGLGTQYF. The DNA for the CDR3 is TGTGCCAGCAGCGGGCGGGGGGGCCTCGGGACCCAGTACTTC.

The V call is TRBV4-3, the J call TRBJ2-7; 12 nucleotides match TRBD2. Trimming took 1 base from V and 4 from J; bases not matched to a gene: 5. This CDR3 spans 16 amino acids. The germline V gene encodes CDR1 LGHNA and CDR2 YSLEER. The CDR3 loop reads CASSQATSGGPYEQYF. CDR3 DNA sequence: TGCGCCAGCAGCCAAGCGACTAGCGGGGGACCTTACGAGCAGTACTTC.

The rearrangement links TRBV4-2 to TRBJ2-3; 8 bases line up with TRBD2. With 1 base clipped from V and 4 bases from J, the junction kept 7 bases outside the gene matches. This CDR3 is built from 16 residues. Germline CDR1 reads LGHNA; CDR2 reads YNFKEQ. CDR3 sequence: CASSQVTGGHADTQYF. For the CDR3, the DNA is TGTGCCAGCAGCCAAGTTACGGGGGGGCACGCAGATACGCAGTATTTT.

The rearrangement links TRBV2 to TRBJ1-5, with D tentatively TRBD1 (5 bases). The germline V gene has CDR1 SNHLY and CDR2 FYNNEI. The CDR3 is 13 amino acids. The V gene lost 4 bases and the J gene lost 7 bases, with 11 bases spanning the gap. The CDR3 sequence: CASSGQGYQPQHF. The CDR3 DNA reads TGTGCCAGCAGTGGGCAGGGTTACCAGCCCCAGCATTTT.

The table lists this clonotype with a few counts. V gene TRBV6-1 combines with J gene TRBJ2-3; 11 bases fit TRBD2. Germline CDR1 and CDR2: MNHNS and SASEGT. The CDR3 sequence is 17 residues long. J lost 2 bases, V lost 3 bases, and 7 bases had no gene match. In nucleotides, the CDR3 is TGTGCCAGCAGTGATTTGGTAGCGGGGGGGAACACAGATACGCAGTATTTT. Translated, it gives CASSDLVAGGNTDTQYF.

The rearrangement joins TRBV5-6 to TRBJ2-7; D is unclear. CDR1 and CDR2 from the germline V gene are SGHDT and YYEEEE. Trimming left V 0 bases short and J 3 bases short, with 7 bases between. The CDR3 is 13 residues long. The CDR3 region has the DNA TGTGCCAGCAGCTTGGGCAGGAACTACGAGCAGTACGTC. The encoded protein is CASSLGRNYEQYV.

The sample holds a few counts of this clonotype. The CDR3 spells CASSPSTLETQYF. CDR3 in DNA: TGTGCCAGCAGCCCCTCAACTCTTGAGACCCAGTACTTC. The chain couples TRBV3-1 to TRBJ2-5; D remains unclear. Looked up from germline, CDR1 is LGHDT and CDR2 is YNNKEL (reference sequence). V was clipped by 4 bases and J by 5 bases, with 11 bases between them. The CDR3 contains 13 residues.

In this sample, this clonotype turned up many times. CDR3 region: CSARDSGVTDTQYF. CDR3 in DNA: TGCAGTGCTAGAGATAGCGGGGTCACAGATACGCAGTATTTT. The V gene is TRBV20-1, the J gene TRBJ2-3, with TRBD2 identical over 8 bases. Germline V gives CDR1 DFQATT, CDR2 SNEGSKA (reference sequence). CDR3 size: 14 residues. The V gene end was trimmed by 0 bases and the J gene end by 2 bases; junction bases not matched to a gene: 1.

The V call is TRBV5-6, the J call TRBJ2-1; D possibly matches TRBD1 or TRBD2 (6 bases each). V lost 0 bases and J 6 bases, leaving 13 bases between the germline ends. The CDR3 consists of 15 residues. Germline V lookup: CDR1 SGHDT, CDR2 YYEEEE. Written as DNA, the CDR3 is TGTGCCAGCAGCTTGGAAGGGGGGCCGACCAATGAGCAGTTCTTC. Protein: CASSLEGGPTNEQFF.